This TCR beta chain was sequenced during a study of OX40 agonist ivuxolimab in advanced cancers. Across the whole study: The eligibility criteria allowed prior anti-PD-1, anti-PD-L1 or anti-CTLA-4 therapy, and about 40% had some.

CDR1 and CDR2 (germline): KGHSH, LQKENI. The CDR3 totals 13 residues. V was clipped by 3 bases and J by 2 bases, with 4 bases between them. Assay used: immunoSEQ multiplex PCR; TCRdb lists only in-frame clones, some missing. The data contain around 79,000 clones, 88% of them singletons. This sequence joins TRBV18 and TRBJ2-2; no firm D call. The source of this sequence is an adult with an advanced solid tumor such as melanoma, head and neck, liver or kidney cancer. Sample: CD4+ or CD8+ T cells sorted from blood, taken in a trial of the OX40 agonist ivuxolimab. CDR3 bases: TGTGCCAGCTCACCCCTCAACACCGGGGAGCTGTTTTTT. Amino acid sequence: CASSPLNTGELFF.